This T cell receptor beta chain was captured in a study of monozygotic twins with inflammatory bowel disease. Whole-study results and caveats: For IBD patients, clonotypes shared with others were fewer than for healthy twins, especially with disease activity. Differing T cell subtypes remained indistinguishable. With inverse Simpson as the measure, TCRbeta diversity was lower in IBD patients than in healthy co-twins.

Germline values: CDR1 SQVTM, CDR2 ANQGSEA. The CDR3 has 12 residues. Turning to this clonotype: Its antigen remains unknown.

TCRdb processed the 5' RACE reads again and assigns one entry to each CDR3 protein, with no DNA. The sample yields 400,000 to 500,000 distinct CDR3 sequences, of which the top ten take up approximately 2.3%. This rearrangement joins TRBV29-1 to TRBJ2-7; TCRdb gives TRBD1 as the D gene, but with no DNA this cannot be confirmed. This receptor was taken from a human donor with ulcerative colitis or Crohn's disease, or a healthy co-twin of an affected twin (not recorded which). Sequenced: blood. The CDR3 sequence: CSVVRGEYEQYF.